The sequence of this T cell receptor (beta chain) was determined in a study of blood T cells in healthy people across ages (dated by TCRdb to between 2014 and 2017). For context, the study as a whole: In model experiments, template switching captured about one uniquely barcoded TCR beta cDNA molecule for every two T cells. Using deep sequencing normalized with unique cDNA molecular identifiers, the study measured how TCR beta repertoire diversity changes with age. Using the same blood draw, the study looked at two additional independent replicas of 1 million unique cDNA reads for two donors, one aged 18 to 30 and the other aged 80 or older. The donors were split into four age groups: young (average approximately 16 years), middle-aged (around 40), aged (around 67) and long-lived (under 85). To avoid experimental bias, donors of different ages were distributed randomly across sequencing lanes. General findings and caveats noted by the study authors: Estimates of total diversity based on one million sequenced T cells were regarded as lower bounds and as underestimates. Because the CMV infection status of the donors was unknown, age-related changes in expanded clonotypes may potentially have been confounded. There was a strong correlation between observed TCR beta diversity and the percentage of naive T cells measured by flow cytometry. Conclusive comparison of naive and antigen-experienced compartments was prevented by the profiling of bulk unsorted PBMCs. Compared with the aged group, more naive CD4+ T cells, fewer expanded clones and increased TCR diversity were shown by the long-lived group, suggesting age selection. Observed TCR beta diversity per million T cells fell roughly linearly with age, and a significant reduction was already apparent by age roughly 40.

The CDR3, cysteine through phenylalanine, is 13 amino acids long. The only DNA kept is the CDR3, 39 bases in frame from the first base. CDR1 and CDR2, per the germline V gene, are SNHLY and FYNNEI. Receptor libraries were prepared by 5' RACE. The sequencer was an Illumina HiSeq 2500. A second roughly 7 to 11 cycle PCR used a sample-barcoded 5' primer and a J-beta primer mix. A unique molecular identifier was introduced onto each TCR beta cDNA molecule by a template-switch 5' adaptor carrying 12 random nucleotides. Each sample yielded at least 3 million CDR3-containing paired-end reads. First-strand cDNA was synthesized from all RNA with the Mint cDNA synthesis kit, primed by a TRBC-specific oligonucleotide. All cDNA was treated with uracil-DNA glycosylase and then went through a first 18-cycle PCR with the universal primers M1SS and BC2_uni_R. From the authors' description of their analysis: For normalization, 1 million high-quality reads were randomly selected from each sample, with every read carrying a distinct molecular identifier. Reads with shared molecular identifiers were discarded instead of being binned into consensus sequences. MiTCR, with a Q25 quality threshold and the strictest error-elimination algorithm, was used for CDR3 identification, clonotype clustering and error correction. A nonparametric unseen species model using Euler transformation provided a lower-bound estimate of total TCR beta diversity. TCRdb reanalyzed the raw reads on its own, using fastp at Q25 for trimming and MiXCR for clone calling, and kept in-frame beta chains. Rows matching on CDR3 protein sequence are summarized as one entry with the most common DNA and genes. The V and J calls here are based on TCRdb, not the publication. In this sample the table shows about 290,000 distinct CDR3 sequences, about 25% of which occur a single time. The ten largest clones add up to over 25% of the sample.

Turning to this clonotype: Its antigen remains undetermined. Base qualities are missing; no much larger clone stands one base away.

Donors were 40 or so systemically healthy Caucasian individuals from Russia aged 6 to 90 years. Roughly 9.5 milliliters of peripheral blood were drawn from each donor into EDTA-treated Vacutainer tubes. Ficoll-Paque density-gradient centrifugation was used to isolate PBMCs, with at least 7 million obtained per sample. Total RNA, at least 5 micrograms per sample, was extracted from PBMCs with Trizol reagent. For every donor, an aliquot of PBMCs went through flow cytometry to measure the percentages of naive CD45RAhigh/CD27high T cells. The sample consisted of blood. This chain is built from TRBV2 and TRBJ2-5; 8 bases in between match TRBD1. The J call is in doubt because the DNA end fits TRBJ2-7 better. The clonotype was recovered from a woman between 65 and 79 years old in good health. The DNA reads as follows: TGTGCCAGCAGATCGGACAGGGTCGACGAGCAGTACTTC. Its protein product is CASRSDRVDEQYF.